In its sample, the clone carrying this T cell receptor beta chain was seen many times. Amplification of TCR beta CDR3 regions used RNA as the template. HTBI primers drove first-round RT-PCR of the TCR CDR3. MiXCR was run by TCRdb on the multiplex PCR reads, yielding one entry per CDR3 protein. Of about 250,000 distinct CDR3 sequences listed, nearly 15% were seen once; the top ten hold 30% to 35%. CDR3 size: 12 residues. Germline-derived CDR1 and CDR2 are SEHNR and FQNEAQ (reference sequence). The ends were cut back, 2 bases at V and 6 bases at J, with 7 bases in the middle. These data originate in a study of T cells in Graves' hyperthyroidism and ophthalmopathy. Based on clinical symptoms, serum thyroxine and TRAb, thyroid ultrasound and orbital computed tomography, diagnoses were reached.

The sequencing input was blood. This clonotype was obtained from a woman in her fifties or sixties with Graves' hyperthyroidism that later progressed to Graves' ophthalmopathy. The chain links TRBV7-9 to TRBJ1-1; no firm D call. The CDR3 sequence: CASSLRIAEAFF. As DNA, the CDR3 is TGTGCCAGCAGCTTACGAATCGCTGAAGCTTTCTTT.